The entry below describes one T cell receptor (beta chain). The data were taken from a study of patients and donors after allogeneic stem cell transplantation. Germline V gene lookup returns CDR1 SQVTM and CDR2 ANQGSEA. V was clipped by 7 bases and J by 3 bases; unmatched bases: 10. The length of the CDR3 is 15 residues. A single record per CDR3 protein comes from TCRdb applying MiXCR to the RT-PCR reads. Of about 24,000 distinct CDR3 sequences in the sample, about 42% were seen once. The TCR sequence derives from a human donor who was either an allogeneic HSCT recipient or a stem cell or donor lymphocyte infusion donor (not recorded which). It is not recorded whose cells these are; they may come from a transplant donor. The genes are TRBV29-1 and TRBJ1-5; 9 bases are shared with TRBD1. The material sequenced was blood, either unsorted or a sorted T cell fraction (not recorded which). The CDR3 DNA is TGCAGCGCTCTCACCGGGACAGGGTCCAATCAGCCCCAGCATTTT. This sequence encodes CSALTGTGSNQPQHF.